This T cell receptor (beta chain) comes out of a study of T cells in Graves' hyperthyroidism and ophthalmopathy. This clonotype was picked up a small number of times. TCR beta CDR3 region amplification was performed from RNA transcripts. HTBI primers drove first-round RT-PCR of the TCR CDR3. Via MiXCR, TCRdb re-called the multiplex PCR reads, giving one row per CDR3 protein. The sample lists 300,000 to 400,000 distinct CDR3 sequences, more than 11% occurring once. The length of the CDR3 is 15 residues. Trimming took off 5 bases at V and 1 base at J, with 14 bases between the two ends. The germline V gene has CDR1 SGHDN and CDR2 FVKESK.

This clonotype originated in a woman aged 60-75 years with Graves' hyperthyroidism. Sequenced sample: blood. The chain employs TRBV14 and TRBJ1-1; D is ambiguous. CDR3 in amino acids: CASSSNTQSNTEAFF. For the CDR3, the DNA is TGTGCCAGCAGCTCTAACACCCAGTCGAACACTGAAGCTTTCTTT.